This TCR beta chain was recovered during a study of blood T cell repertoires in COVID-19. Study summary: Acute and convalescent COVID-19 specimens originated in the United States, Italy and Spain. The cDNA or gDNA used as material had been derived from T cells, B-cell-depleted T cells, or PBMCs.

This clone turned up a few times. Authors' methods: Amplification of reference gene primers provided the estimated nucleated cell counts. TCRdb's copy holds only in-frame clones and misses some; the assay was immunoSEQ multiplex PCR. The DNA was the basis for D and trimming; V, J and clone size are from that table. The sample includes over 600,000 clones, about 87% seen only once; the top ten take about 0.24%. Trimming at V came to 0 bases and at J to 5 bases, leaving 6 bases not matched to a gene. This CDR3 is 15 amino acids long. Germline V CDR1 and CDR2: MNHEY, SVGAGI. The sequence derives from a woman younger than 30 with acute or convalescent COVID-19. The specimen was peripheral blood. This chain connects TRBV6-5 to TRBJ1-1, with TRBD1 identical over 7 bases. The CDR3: CASSYSGTVGTEAFF. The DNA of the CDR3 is TGTGCCAGCAGTTACTCCGGGACAGTGGGGACTGAAGCTTTCTTT.